This T cell receptor (beta chain) was retrieved from a study of blood T cell repertoires in COVID-19 (TCRdb year 2020). Background for the entire study: Collaborator samples came from the United States, Italy and Spain and covered acute and convalescent phases of COVID-19. The dataset comprised deeply sampled blood TCRbeta repertoires from subjects exposed to, actively infected with, or recovered from COVID-19. Samples were obtained from the ongoing ImmuneRACE study (first 160 participants) and from over a thousand subjects provided by 6 global collaborators. Where HLA class I and class II types were available, the types were taken from metadata supplied by the sample provider, not from assay-based typing. The material from the prospective study consisted of cDNA or gDNA derived from T cells, B-cell-depleted T cells, or PBMCs. Nearly every sample came with metadata listing a de-identified subject ID, COVID-19 status, age in years and sex. The repertoires were released in a freely available public database intended as a resource for research on the immune response to SARS-CoV-2. The paper's findings and limits, for the study overall: Clinical and demographic metadata were provided uncurated, with the amount varying by source and participant.

The immunoSEQ Assay, a bias-controlled multiplex PCR, was used to amplify TCRbeta CDR3 regions from genomic DNA. As for how the authors treated the data: The number of nucleated cells in each sample was estimated from the amplification of reference gene primers within the assay. To quantify the absolute abundance of each unique TCRbeta CDR3 rearrangement, sequence reads were collapsed and filtered. For each sample, productive Simpson clonality was calculated as the square root of Simpson's diversity index over productive rearrangements. Sourced from immuneACCESS, this table was stored by TCRdb with only in-frame sequences that have V and J called. A share of the clones is absent; for the studies checked, an unresolved V gene accounts for under half, and the remainder has no known explanation. V and J calls and clone size come straight from that table; D and trimming were deduced from the DNA. This sample has some 51,000 clones in its table, and about nine tenths of those were observed once. The ten largest clones take up over 13% of the sample.

Each collaborating institution followed its own protocols to collect whole blood in K2EDTA tubes. For TCRbeta analysis, collaborators shipped samples in one of three forms: frozen whole blood, isolated PBMCs, or DNA extracted from either of those sample types. As concerns this clone: Its antigen is still unknown. One base away there is no much larger clone; base qualities are not given.

CDR1 and CDR2, looked up from the germline V gene (reference sequence), are SGHNT and YYREEE. V loses 0 bases at its end and J loses 4 bases; junction bases beyond the gene matches: 3. From the cysteine through the phenylalanine, the CDR3 covers 17 amino acids. Just CDR3 DNA is preserved here, 51 bases in frame from base 1. The chain links TRBV5-4 with TRBJ2-3, with 15 bases in between that match TRBD2. Sequenced input: peripheral blood. The receptor comes from a human donor with active COVID-19. The donor label of this sample is uncertain. The CDR3 loop reads CASSLGTSGRVADTQYF. The nucleotide sequence is given as TGTGCCAGCAGCTTGGGGACTAGCGGGAGGGTGGCAGATACGCAGTATTTT.